The present T cell receptor beta chain was sequenced within a study of shared clonotypes between healthy human individuals. Measured with immunoSEQ multiplex PCR; TCRdb has only the in-frame clones, and not every one. The repertoire holds around 2.5 million clones, with roughly 93% as singletons. V dropped 1 base and J dropped 6 bases, with 16 bases sitting between them. The CDR3 length is 16 residues. CDR1 and CDR2 (germline): SGHTA, FQGNSA. The TCR was taken from a man aged 18 to 35 in good health. Some clones in this sample may be carry-over from other donors' samples. V and J are TRBV7-2 and TRBJ2-1; TRBD2 is a possible D gene (5 bases). Source material: naive CD4+ T cells from PBMCs. As for subset: CD45RA+ positively selected. This CDR3 reads CASSLGWRTRGNEQFF. CDR3 nucleotides: TGTGCCAGCAGCTTAGGTTGGCGAACCCGGGGCAATGAGCAGTTCTTC.